Sequencing of this TCR beta chain was carried out in a study of T cell changes during pregnancy in multiple sclerosis. Generated by immunoSEQ multiplex PCR, the TCRdb table keeps only in-frame clones and is missing some. The sample yields 60,000 to 90,000 clones, under 95% seen once. This material consisted of peripheral blood, taken after pregnancy. This TCR was recovered from a female donor in good health, enrolled as a control in a pregnancy study.

DNA for the CDR3: TGTGCCAGCAGCACGTCGGGGGAGACCCAGTACTTC. Translation gives CASSTSGETQYF. This chain connects TRBV6-5 to TRBJ2-5; the D gene is possibly TRBD2 (5 bases). CDR3 length: 12 amino acids. Germline V gene data show CDR1 as MNHEY and CDR2 as SVGAGI. The V end was cut by 6 bases, the J end by 5 bases, with 10 bases between.